This entry lists 10 T cell receptor beta chains sequenced from one sample in a study of identical twins. One entry per CDR3 protein, called by TCRdb with MiXCR from the 5' RACE reads. This sample has hundreds of thousands of distinct CDR3 sequences; 6.1% occur once, and the top ten carry 1.5% to 2%. The sequenced sample consisted of naive T cells sorted from blood. These receptors all stem from a young man in good health.

The V call is TRBV6-1, the J call TRBJ2-1, with 7 bases fitting TRBD2. After removal of 8 bases from V and 2 bases from J, the junction contained 15 bases not matched to a gene. The CDR3 has 17 amino acids. The germline V gene has CDR1 MNHNS and CDR2 SASEGT. CDR3 sequence reads: CASARRIGGSTYNEQFF. In nucleotides, the CDR3 is TGTGCCAGCGCGAGGAGGATCGGCGGGAGTACCTACAATGAGCAGTTCTTC.

The genes are TRBV6-2 or TRBV6-3 and TRBJ2-7, with D uncertain. This CDR3 region has 14 residues. Looked up from germline, CDR1 is MNHEY and CDR2 is SVGEGT. V lost 2 bases, J lost 0 bases, and 8 bases lay in between. The CDR3 loop reads CASSYNQPSYEQYF. CDR3 coding DNA: TGTGCCAGCAGTTACAATCAGCCCTCCTACGAGCAGTACTTC.

The table lists this clonotype with many counts. The chain carries TRBV12-3 or TRBV12-4 and TRBJ2-3; 8 positions agree with TRBD1. Trimming took 6 bases from V and 4 from J; bases not matched to a gene: 3. The CDR3 spans 13 residues. CDR3 DNA sequence: TGTGCCAGCAGCCAGACAGGGGCAGATACGCAGTATTTT. This sequence encodes CASSQTGADTQYF.

The sample holds a few counts of this clonotype. This chain connects TRBV30 to TRBJ2-2; 8 bases agree with TRBD2. V shed 2 bases and J 7 bases; nucleotides not matched to a gene: 3. The CDR3 spans 13 residues. Looked up from germline, CDR1 is GTSNPN and CDR2 is SVGIG (reference sequence). Written as DNA, the CDR3 is TGTGCCTGGAGTTCCAGCGGGGGCGGGGAGCTGTTTTTT. It codes for CAWSSSGGGELFF.

This rearrangement joins TRBV11-2 to TRBJ2-3, with 12 nucleotides matching TRBD2. From germline, CDR1 is SGHAT and CDR2 FQNNGV. With 1 base clipped from V and 6 bases from J, the junction kept 8 bases outside the gene matches. The CDR3 is 17 residues long. The CDR3 reads CASSLVRLAGDFDTQYF. CDR3 sequence (DNA): TGTGCCAGCAGCTTAGTACGACTAGCGGGAGACTTCGATACGCAGTATTTT. Full variable domain (outside the CDR3, taken from reference TRBV11-2 and TRBJ2-3): EAGVAQSPRYKIIEKRQSVAFWCNPISGHATLYWYQQILGQGPKLLIQFQNNGVVDDSQLPKDRFSAERLKGVDSTLKIQPAKLEDSAVYLCASSLVRLAGDFDTQYFGPGTRLTVL.

This clonotype was counted at least ten times. The chain couples TRBV7-9 to TRBJ2-3, with TRBD2 matching over 11 bases. With V trimmed by 2 bases and J by 4 bases, 5 bases remained unmatched. Per germline, CDR1 SEHNR and CDR2 FQNEAQ (reference sequence). The CDR3 runs 16 residues. The CDR3 reads CASSLLTSGTSDTQYF. CDR3 nucleotides: TGTGCCAGCAGCTTATTGACTAGCGGGACCTCAGATACGCAGTATTTT.

This clonotype was counted at least ten times. The chain combines TRBV10-3 with TRBJ2-7, with TRBD2 matching over 13 bases. V was pared by 6 bases and J by 6 bases, with 17 bases of the junction left unmatched. The CDR3 totals 18 residues. From germline, CDR1 is ENHRY and CDR2 SYGVKD. CDR3 nucleotide sequence: TGTGCCATCAGCTCTATGGACGGAGGACTAGCGGGAGATGTCGAGCAGTACTTC. It specifies CAISSMDGGLAGDVEQYF.

The chain recombines TRBV6-1 with TRBJ2-7, with TRBD1 identical over 8 bases. This CDR3 comprises 16 residues. V lost 5 bases, J lost 0 bases, and 9 bases stayed unmatched. Germline V lookup: CDR1 MNHNS, CDR2 SASEGT. The CDR3 spells CASSQGAALSSYEQYV. DNA for the CDR3: TGTGCCAGCAGTCAGGGGGCGGCATTAAGCTCCTACGAGCAGTACGTC.

This clonotype was picked up many times. V is TRBV7-9 and J is TRBJ2-1; no definite D call. CDR1 and CDR2 from the germline V gene are SEHNR and FQNEAQ (reference sequence). This CDR3 is built from 14 residues. The V end was cut by 5 bases, the J end by 8 bases, with 16 bases between. The CDR3 region has the DNA TGTGCCAGCAGCCACAAAGGGCGAAGCGATGAGCAGTTCTTC. Protein sequence: CASSHKGRSDEQFF.

The chain employs TRBV12-3 or TRBV12-4 and TRBJ1-6; no firm D call. V was trimmed by 5 bases and J by 4 bases, leaving 21 bases between them. The CDR3 sequence is 18 residues long. The CDR3, as DNA: TGTGCCAGCAGTCGCCAAGGATCTCCCTATATATATAATTCACCCCTCCACTTT. This codes for CASSRQGSPYIYNSPLHF.